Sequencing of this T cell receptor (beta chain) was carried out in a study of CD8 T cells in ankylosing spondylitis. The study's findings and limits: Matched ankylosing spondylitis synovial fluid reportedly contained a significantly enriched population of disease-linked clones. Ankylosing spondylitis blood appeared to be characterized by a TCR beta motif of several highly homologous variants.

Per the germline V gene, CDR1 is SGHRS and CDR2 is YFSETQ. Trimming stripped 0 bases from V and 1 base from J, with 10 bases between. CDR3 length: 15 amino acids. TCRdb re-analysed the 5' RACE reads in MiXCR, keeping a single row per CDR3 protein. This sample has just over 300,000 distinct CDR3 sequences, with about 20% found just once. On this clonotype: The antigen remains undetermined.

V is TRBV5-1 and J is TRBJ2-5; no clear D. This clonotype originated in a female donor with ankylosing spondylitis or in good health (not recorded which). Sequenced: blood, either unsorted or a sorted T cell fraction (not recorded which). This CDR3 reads CASSLDGRPQETQYF. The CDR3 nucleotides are TGCGCCAGCAGCTTGGACGGACGGCCCCAAGAGACCCAGTACTTC.